These T cell receptor beta chains were read from a single sample in a study of blood T cell repertoires in COVID-19. TCRdb's copy holds only in-frame clones and misses some; the assay was immunoSEQ multiplex PCR. Counted here are around 360,000 clones, 70% to 90% occurring once; the ten biggest clones make up less than 2.5%. The specimen sequenced was PBMCs or T cells enriched from blood (not recorded which). These receptors came from a man aged 35-49 years in a cohort exposed to, infected with or recovered from COVID-19 (not recorded which). The CDR3 runs from the conserved cysteine through the conserved F or W. A D gene is named only where the DNA matches it firmly. Some rows have no size entry. The others give once, few or many, or a class for an expanded clone.

j_call | v_call | clone_size | d_call | cdr3_aa | cdr3_nt
TRBJ2-7 | TRBV14 | NA | TRBD1 | CASSRDRTEQYF | TGTGCCAGCAGCCGGGACAGGACCGAGCAGTACTTC
TRBJ1-5 | TRBV12-3/TRBV12-4 | few | NA | CASNSQPQHF | TGTGCCAGCAACAGTCAGCCCCAGCATTTT
TRBJ1-5 | TRBV28 | NA | NA | CASISRPTAKPQHF | TGTGCCAGCATCTCCCGGCCGACTGCTAAACCCCAGCATTTT
TRBJ2-7 | TRBV7-6 | NA | NA | CASSQGLGSEQYF | TGTGCCAGCAGCCAGGGACTCGGCTCTGAGCAGTACTTC
TRBJ1-5 | TRBV18 | NA | NA | CASSQLQGSNSNQPQHF | TGTGCCAGCTCACAATTACAGGGATCGAATAGCAATCAGCCCCAGCATTTT
TRBJ1-2 | TRBV5-1 | NA | NA | CASGQTGNGYTF | TGCGCCAGCGGTCAGACAGGCAATGGCTACACCTTC
TRBJ2-3 | TRBV9 | NA | NA | CASSHISGGGTDTQYF | TGTGCCAGCAGCCACATTAGCGGAGGGGGCACAGATACGCAGTATTTT
TRBJ2-5 | TRBV27 | NA | TRBD2 | CASSPRLAGGETQYF | TGTGCCAGCAGTCCGAGACTAGCGGGTGGGGAGACCCAGTACTTC
TRBJ1-2 | TRBV18 | once | NA | CASSRGWEYGYTF | TGTGCCAGCTCGAGAGGGTGGGAGTATGGCTACACCTTC
TRBJ1-5 | TRBV10-3 | once | NA | CAISEDSVNQPQHF | TGTGCCATCAGTGAGGACAGTGTTAATCAGCCCCAGCATTTT
TRBJ2-5 | TRBV10-3 | NA | TRBD2 | CAISNMGLAGQETQYF | TGTGCCATCAGTAATATGGGACTAGCGGGACAGGAGACCCAGTACTTC
TRBJ2-4 | TRBV28 | NA | NA | CASSSPSGAKNIQYF | TGTGCCAGCAGTTCTCCATCGGGGGCCAAAAACATTCAGTACTTC
TRBJ1-1 | TRBV19 | NA | TRBD1 | CASGRQGGAEAFF | TGTGCCAGTGGGCGACAGGGAGGCGCTGAAGCTTTCTTT
TRBJ1-4 | TRBV19 | NA | NA | CASSIDRSSRDEKLFF | TGTGCCAGTAGTATAGATCGGAGCTCACGAGATGAAAAACTGTTTTTT
TRBJ2-6 | TRBV10-3 | once | TRBD2 | CAIRGTSGSGANVLTF | TGTGCCATCAGGGGGACTAGTGGCTCTGGGGCCAACGTCCTGACTTTC
TRBJ2-5 | TRBV19 | NA | NA | CASSLLHRVQETQYF | TGTGCCAGTAGTTTGTTACATCGGGTACAAGAGACCCAGTACTTC
TRBJ1-2 | TRBV5-6 | NA | NA | CASSLGLGPSNYGYTF | TGTGCCAGCAGCTTAGGTTTGGGGCCATCTAACTATGGCTACACCTTC
TRBJ2-3 | TRBV10-3 | NA | TRBD1 | CAISETVGTGVGTDTQYF | TGTGCCATCAGTGAGACGGTCGGGACAGGCGTCGGGACAGATACGCAGTATTTT
TRBJ2-7 | TRBV7-3 | NA | NA | CASSLTGAGEQYF | TGTGCCAGCAGCTTAACGGGGGCTGGCGAGCAGTACTTC
TRBJ2-1 | TRBV7-2 | few | NA | CASSSRNSGNEQFF | TGTGCCAGCAGCTCCCGTAATAGCGGCAATGAGCAGTTCTTC
TRBJ1-1 | TRBV27 | once | NA | CASSLFGQSNTEAFF | TGTGCCAGCAGTTTATTTGGACAATCAAACACTGAAGCTTTCTTT
TRBJ2-1 | TRBV7-9 | NA | NA | CASSSSSASSYNEQFF | TGTGCCAGCAGCTCAAGTAGCGCCAGCTCCTACAATGAGCAGTTCTTC
TRBJ2-7 | TRBV28 | NA | TRBD1 | CASSPGTAHYEQYF | TGTGCCAGCAGCCCCGGGACAGCCCACTACGAGCAGTACTTC
TRBJ2-4 | TRBV27 | NA | NA | CATGDRSKNIQYF | TGTGCCACAGGGGATCGTTCCAAAAACATTCAGTACTTC
TRBJ1-5 | TRBV10-1 | NA | NA | CASSAPGGPQHF | TGCGCCAGCAGTGCCCCGGGGGGGCCCCAGCATTTT
TRBJ2-4 | TRBV5-5 | NA | TRBD1 | CASSPLGTGRDLAKNIQYF | TGTGCCAGCAGCCCACTCGGGACAGGTCGAGACCTAGCCAAAAACATTCAGTACTTC